These 5 T cell receptor beta chains were all obtained from the same sample, sequenced in a study of response to subunit inactivated influenza vaccine. Via MiXCR, TCRdb re-called the RT-PCR reads, giving one row per CDR3 protein. Here the sample spans 530,000 or so distinct CDR3 sequences, 14% being singletons. The specimen was PBMCs from blood, collected about 13 days after vaccination. The receptors stem from a man between 45 and 60 years old who received an inactivated influenza vaccine.

This clonotype was seen repeatedly, ten times or more. J is TRBJ2-7 and V is TRBV9, with D perhaps matching TRBD2 (5 bases). Between the trimmed V and J ends, which lost 0 bases and 3 bases, there was a span of 13 bases. CDR1 and CDR2 from the germline V gene are SGDLS and YYNGEE. The CDR3 runs to 15 residues. CDR3 sequence (DNA): TGTGCCAGCAGCGTAGACGGGAACTCCTACTACGAGCAGTACTTC. This gives the protein CASSVDGNSYYEQYF.

The chain couples TRBV7-8 to TRBJ2-7; D remains ambiguous. The germline V gene encodes CDR1 SGHVS and CDR2 FQNEAQ. The germline V and J ends were trimmed by 2 bases and 3 bases, with 8 bases remaining between them. CDR3 length: 13 amino acids. The CDR3: CASSLRSDYEQYF. In nucleotides, the CDR3 is TGTGCCAGCAGCTTACGGAGTGACTACGAGCAGTACTTC.

This sequence joins TRBV10-3 and TRBJ2-3; D gene ambiguous. Germline V CDR1 and CDR2: ENHRY, SYGVKD. The length of the CDR3 is 17 residues. V was shortened by 0 bases and J by 5 bases, with 18 bases between the two germline ends. CDR3 bases: TGTGCCATCAGTGAGTCGCCTGTTATGATCACGGAAGATACGCAGTATTTT. This codes for CAISESPVMITEDTQYF.

A note on this clonotype: The junction departs from germline at one end; a sequencing error may be responsible. The gene calls are TRBV7-2 and TRBJ2-1, with 10 bases matching TRBD2. The germline CDR1 and CDR2 sequences are SGHTA and FQGNSA. The CDR3 contains 15 residues. DNA for the CDR3: TGTGCCAGCAGCCTAGCCCCTACTAGCGGGGCAGCGATGTTCTTC. It yields the protein CASSLAPTSGAAMFF.

On this clonotype itself: One end of the junction varies from germline; a read error may be responsible. The rearrangement uses TRBV7-7 and TRBJ2-2; 7 nucleotides match TRBD1. CDR1 is SSHAT and CDR2 is FNYEAQ in the germline V gene (reference sequence). The CDR3 is made up of 15 amino acids. In DNA form, the CDR3 reads TGTGCTAGCAGCTACAGGGGCGCCGGCACCGGGGAGCTGTTTTTT. It yields the protein CASSYRGAGTGELFF.